The 5 T cell receptor beta chains listed next were all sequenced from one sample in a study of human T cells and chemical hapten exposure (dated by TCRdb to 2020 to 2022). Preparation of the library involved RACE. TCRdb names NextSeq 500 as the instrument used. TCRdb itself trimmed the public reads at Q25 with fastp, ran MiXCR and retained productive beta chains. Records with the same CDR3 protein are collapsed into one entry carrying the most frequent genes and DNA. Counted in this sample were 65,000 to 95,000 distinct CDR3 sequences; 6.6% of them appeared once. 1.3% of the sample goes to the ten largest clones. What this sample's time point label stands for: patch test 2, 6 weeks after DPC sensitization. The treatment or condition label of this sample denotes: therapeutic diphenylcyclopropenone sensitization with weekly scalp DPC. The material sequenced was whole blood, taken in connection with sensitization to the hapten diphenylcyclopropenone (DPC). All receptors derive from a woman in her 30s with alopecia areata. Some clones in this sample may be carry-over from other donors' samples.

There are many counts of this clonotype. The chain combines TRBV7-2 with TRBJ2-3; D is ambiguous. The ends were cut back, 2 bases at V and 1 base at J, with 10 bases in the middle. The CDR3 contains 15 residues. Germline-derived CDR1 and CDR2 are SGHTA and FQGNSA. This chain's CDR3 is CASSLNPRGTDTQYF. Written as DNA, the CDR3 is TGTGCCAGCAGCTTAAACCCCCGGGGCACAGATACGCAGTATTTT. The entire variable domain, with the rest obtained from reference TRBV7-2 and TRBJ2-3, is as follows: GAGVSQSPSNKVTEKGKDVELRCDPISGHTALYWYRQSLGQGLEFLIYFQGNSAPDKSGLPSDRFSAERTGGSVSTLTIQRTQQEDSAVYLCASSLNPRGTDTQYFGPGTRLTVL.

This clonotype was found many times. The V call is TRBV29-1, the J call TRBJ1-1, with D uncertain. Germline CDR1 reads SQVTM; CDR2 reads ANQGSEA. V was cut by 2 bases and J by 1 base, with 5 bases left in between. CDR3 length: 12 amino acids. The chain's CDR3 is CSVEPGNTEAFF. The CDR3 DNA reads as TGCAGCGTTGAACCGGGGAACACTGAAGCTTTCTTT.

This clonotype was counted many times. The rearrangement uses TRBV7-2 and TRBJ2-3; D not certain. Trimming removed 2 bases at V and 5 bases at J, with 11 bases between. Per germline, CDR1 SGHTA and CDR2 FQGNSA. The CDR3 is made up of 14 amino acids. CDR3 in DNA: TGTGCCAGCAGCTTAATGGGCTCCCGAGATACGCAGTATTTT. Its protein product is CASSLMGSRDTQYF.

This clonotype was observed many times. The chain employs TRBV3-1 and TRBJ1-1; D not resolved. The germline V and J ends were trimmed by 1 base and 1 base, with 7 bases remaining between them. CDR3 length: 14 residues. The germline CDR1 and CDR2 sequences are LGHDT and YNNKEL (reference sequence). The CDR3 DNA reads as TGTGCCAGCAGCCAAGTACAAGCGAACACTGAAGCTTTCTTT. It translates to CASSQVQANTEAFF.

This clonotype has just a few counts. The junction shows a germline mismatch at one end, possibly a read error. DNA for the CDR3: TGTGCCAGCAGCCAAGAGTTCGGACTAGGGCCTGAAGCTTTATTT. Amino acids: CASSQEFGLGPEALF. This chain uses TRBV3-1 with TRBJ1-1; D gene uncertain. CDR1 and CDR2 from the germline V gene are LGHDT and YNNKEL (reference sequence). The length of the CDR3 is 15 residues.